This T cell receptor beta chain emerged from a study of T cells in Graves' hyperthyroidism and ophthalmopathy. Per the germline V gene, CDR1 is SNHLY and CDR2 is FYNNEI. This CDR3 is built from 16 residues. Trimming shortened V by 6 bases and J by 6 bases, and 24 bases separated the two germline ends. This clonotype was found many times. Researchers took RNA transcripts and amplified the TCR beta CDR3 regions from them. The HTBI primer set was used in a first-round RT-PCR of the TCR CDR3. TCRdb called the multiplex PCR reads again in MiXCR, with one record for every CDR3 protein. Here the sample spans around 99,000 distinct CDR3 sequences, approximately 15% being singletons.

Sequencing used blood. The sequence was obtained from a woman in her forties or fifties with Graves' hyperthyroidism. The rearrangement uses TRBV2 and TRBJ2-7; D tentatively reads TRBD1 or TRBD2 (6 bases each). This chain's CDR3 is CASSPTPRGPSSEQYF. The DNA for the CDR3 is TGTGCCAGCAGCCCTACCCCCCGGGGGCCGTCTAGCGAGCAGTACTTC.